This T cell receptor (beta chain) appears in the sequencing data of a study of blood T cell repertoires in COVID-19. At the level of the study: From the United States, Italy and Spain came samples of acute and convalescent COVID-19. Sample material is recorded as cDNA or gDNA derived from T cells, B-cell-depleted T cells, or PBMCs.

This clone has just one count. J was trimmed by 2 bases and V by 3 bases; bases with no gene match: 2. The CDR3 is 14 amino acids. Germline CDR1 and CDR2: GTSNPN and SVGIG (reference sequence). Original handling: Amplification of reference gene primers provided the estimated nucleated cell counts. Libraries were prepared by immunoSEQ multiplex PCR; TCRdb keeps only in-frame clonotypes and omits some of them. The V and J calls and clone size were taken over from that table, and D and trimming were inferred from the DNA. The table has approximately 240,000 clones, approximately 84% seen once. The receptor comes from a woman in her thirties who had recovered from COVID-19. V and J are TRBV30 and TRBJ2-1, with TRBD2 identical over 9 bases. The sequencing sample was made of peripheral blood. The CDR3 DNA follows: TGTGCCTGGAGGACTAGCGGAACCTACAATGAGCAGTTCTTC. Protein sequence: CAWRTSGTYNEQFF.